This T cell receptor (beta chain) was documented in a study of T-cell memory formation after mild COVID-19. Study background: TCR clusters were mostly confined to one donor each.

Study-level results: Clones from the second wave (peaking day 37) had unconfirmed SARS-CoV-2 specificity. Pre-infection memory showed some responding clones, and this suggested that cross-reactive memory joined. CD4+ contracting clones lay mainly in CM and EM, CD8+ ones in EMRA.

The CDR3 is 16 residues long. V dropped 5 bases and J dropped 3; count of bases not matched to a gene: 7. TCRdb fed the 5' RACE reads into MiXCR, producing one record per CDR3 protein. The table has some 190,000 distinct CDR3 sequences, around 18% seen once; the top ten hold about 2.4%. With respect to this clonotype: What it binds is not known.

What was sequenced was PBMCs or a T cell subset sorted from them (not recorded which). This clonotype was sampled from an adult woman who had mild COVID-19 (a few samples of this study predate the infection). Cell type and time point are not known. This sequence joins TRBV12-3 or TRBV12-4 and TRBJ1-5; 10 positions match TRBD1. The CDR3 nucleotides are TGTGCCAGCAGTCCCTATCGACAGGGGGCCAATCAGCCCCAGCATTTT. As protein: CASSPYRQGANQPQHF.